A single sample gave rise to the 26 T cell receptor beta chains below, sequenced in a study. TCRdb ran MiXCR on the 5' RACE reads and lists one entry per CDR3 protein. The sample lists 45,000 to 55,000 distinct CDR3 sequences; more than 20% were seen once. Sequences were obtained from tumor-infiltrating naive CD4+ T cells sorted from the breast tumor. This sample's subset: naive CD4+ T cells, CD4+CD45RA+CD25-. These TCRs come from a female donor with breast cancer.

There are a few counts of this clonotype. The chain has TRBV18 and TRBJ2-5, with D perhaps TRBD2 (6 bases). This CDR3 contains 14 residues. V lost 8 bases, J lost 0 bases, and 13 bases lay in between. Germline assignment: CDR1 KGHSH and CDR2 LQKENI. CDR3 sequence (DNA): TGTGCCAGCCGCCAAAGGACTAACCAAGAGACCCAGTACTTC. It is translated as CASRQRTNQETQYF.

The J gene is TRBJ1-1, the V gene TRBV20-1; maybe TRBD1 (6 bases). Germline CDR1 and CDR2: DFQATT and SNEGSKA (reference sequence). The CDR3 spans 15 residues. The V end lost 0 bases, the J end lost 1 base, and 12 bases lay between the germline ends. The CDR3 DNA reads TGCAGTGCTAGAGAACAGGGAAAGCGGAACACTGAAGCTTTCTTT. It yields the protein CSAREQGKRNTEAFF.

A word on this clonotype: The germline gene is not matched at one end of the junction; a read error may be the cause. This chain joins TRBV20-1 and TRBJ2-1; TRBD2 agrees at 8 bases. There are 14 residues in the CDR3. Per germline, CDR1 DFQATT and CDR2 SNEGSKA (reference sequence). This CDR3 reads CSTRIAGSRNEQFF. The CDR3, as DNA: TGCAGTACTAGAATAGCGGGGAGTAGGAATGAGCAGTTCTTC.

The sample holds a few counts of this clonotype. This chain links TRBV5-1 with TRBJ1-1, with TRBD1 identical over 8 bases. Germline V gene data show CDR1 as SGHRS and CDR2 as YFSETQ. This CDR3 comprises 12 residues. With 4 bases clipped from V and 7 bases from J, the junction kept 3 bases outside the gene matches. CDR3 in amino acids: CASSTDRGEAFF. DNA of the CDR3: TGCGCCAGCAGCACTGACAGGGGTGAAGCTTTCTTT.

This clonotype has ten or more counts. The genes are TRBV9 and TRBJ2-5, with 8 bases lining up with TRBD1. The J segment lost 4 bases and the V segment lost 0 bases, leaving 8 bases of the junction unmatched. Germline V CDR1 and CDR2: SGDLS, YYNGEE. The CDR3 spans 16 residues. The CDR3 loop is CASSVGDRGFGETQYF. Written as DNA, the CDR3 is TGTGCCAGCAGCGTAGGAGACAGGGGTTTTGGAGAGACCCAGTACTTC.

At least ten counts were recorded for this clonotype. The V and J genes are TRBV9 and TRBJ1-1; tentatively, D is TRBD1 (5 bases). The CDR3 length is 15 residues. Trimming pared 0 bases from V and 1 base from J, leaving 10 bases between. Germline V gene data show CDR1 as SGDLS and CDR2 as YYNGEE. CDR3 bases: TGTGCCAGCAGCGTAGCCGGGGCCGGGAACACTGAAGCTTTCTTT. This encodes CASSVAGAGNTEAFF.

The CDR3 loop is CASSPRTPGRYEQYF. The CDR3 DNA sequence: TGTGCCAGCAGTCCCCGGACCCCCGGGAGGTACGAGCAGTACTTC. This chain uses TRBV25-1 with TRBJ2-7; TRBD2 matches at 7 bases. The CDR3 is 15 amino acids. CDR1 MGHDK and CDR2 SYGVNS come from the germline V gene. J was trimmed by 4 bases and V by 5 bases; bases with no gene match: 11.

The rearrangement uses TRBV3-1 and TRBJ2-2, with 9 bases aligning to TRBD1. The CDR3 spans 15 residues. The germline CDR1 and CDR2 sequences are LGHDT and YNNKEL (reference sequence). Losses at the gene ends were 4 bases for V and 6 bases for J; bases not matched to a gene: 6. CDR3 loop: CASSLGTGLSGELFF. The CDR3 coding sequence is TGTGCCAGCAGCCTTGGGACAGGGTTGTCCGGGGAGCTGTTTTTT.

V is TRBV18 and J is TRBJ1-1, with D unresolved. This CDR3 spans 16 amino acids. Germline lookup yields CDR1 KGHSH and CDR2 LQKENI. The germline V and J ends were trimmed by 3 bases and 0 bases, with 14 bases remaining between them. Here the CDR3 DNA reads TGTGCCAGCTCACCCCCGACAAAAACAGTGAACACTGAAGCTTTCTTT. Translation gives CASSPPTKTVNTEAFF.

This clonotype was detected ten times or more. The CDR3 DNA sequence: TGTGCCAGCAGCTTTGACTTCGGGAGGATCGGCAATGAGCAGTTCTTC. It is translated as CASSFDFGRIGNEQFF. The chain joins TRBV7-2 to TRBJ2-1; 7 bases are a match to TRBD2. CDR3 length equals 16 residues. Germline values: CDR1 SGHTA, CDR2 FQGNSA. With 3 bases clipped from V and 6 bases from J, the junction kept 11 bases outside the gene matches.

This chain's CDR3 is CASSWGLAVGQETQYF. In DNA, the CDR3 is TGCGCCAGCAGCTGGGGGCTCGCGGTGGGGCAAGAGACCCAGTACTTC. The genes are TRBV5-1 and TRBJ2-5; maybe TRBD1 (6 bases). The germline V gene encodes CDR1 SGHRS and CDR2 YFSETQ. V lost 3 bases to trimming and J lost 2 bases, with 17 bases between them. The CDR3 sequence is 16 residues long.

In its sample, this clonotype was seen a few times. The gene calls are TRBV7-3 and TRBJ1-2; no reliable D call. The germline V gene has CDR1 SGHTA and CDR2 FQGTGA. Trimming shortened V by 5 bases and J by 3 bases, and 10 bases separated the two germline ends. The CDR3 covers 13 residues. The CDR3 reads CASSPGGDYGYTF. The CDR3 DNA sequence: TGTGCCAGCAGCCCCGGTGGCGACTATGGCTACACCTTC.

This clonotype has more than one count but fewer than ten. The chain is built from TRBV3-1 and TRBJ2-1; D may be TRBD2 (5 bases). The CDR3 extends over 16 amino acids. CDR1 is LGHDT and CDR2 is YNNKEL in the germline V gene (reference sequence). V lost 4 bases to trimming and J lost 6 bases, with 19 bases between them. CDR3 bases: TGTGCCAGCAGCCGAGGAGCCAGCGGAACCCCCAATGAGCAGTTCTTC. Protein product: CASSRGASGTPNEQFF.

The V gene is TRBV6-6, the J gene TRBJ2-1, with 10 bases aligning to TRBD2. V lost 7 bases, J lost 2 bases, and 11 bases stayed unmatched. From germline, CDR1 is MNHNY and CDR2 SVGAGI (reference sequence). CDR3 length: 17 amino acids. The CDR3 protein is CASTFTSGVLPYNEQFF. CDR3 bases: TGTGCCAGCACCTTCACTAGCGGGGTTCTCCCCTACAATGAGCAGTTCTTC.

Points on this clonotype: The junction departs from the called germline gene at one end, perhaps through a read error. The J gene is TRBJ1-1, the V gene TRBV6-2 or TRBV6-3; D unclear. The CDR3 extends over 10 amino acids. From germline, CDR1 is MNHEY and CDR2 SVGEGT. The DNA of the CDR3 is TGTGCCAGCAGTTACCCCCGAGGTTGGTGG. This translates into CASSYPRGWW.

This clonotype came up a few times. The V call is TRBV4-1, the J call TRBJ1-1, with D possibly matching TRBD1 (5 bases). Trimming removed 0 bases from V and 1 base from J, with 9 bases in between. The CDR3 runs to 15 residues. Germline CDR1 reads MGHRA; CDR2 reads YSYEKL. The DNA of the CDR3 is TGCGCCAGCAGCCAAGAGGGGGGAGCGAACACTGAAGCTTTCTTT. Translating it yields CASSQEGGANTEAFF.

CDR3: CSALTGSNEKLFF. The CDR3 DNA reads as TGCAGTGCCCTGACAGGGTCTAATGAAAAACTGTTTTTT. The chain carries TRBV20-1 and TRBJ1-4; 7 nucleotides agree with TRBD1. Per germline, CDR1 DFQATT and CDR2 SNEGSKA (reference sequence). The length of the CDR3 is 13 residues. V was clipped by 6 bases and J by 3 bases; unmatched bases: 4.

Only a few counts were recorded for this clonotype. The chain combines TRBV20-1 with TRBJ1-3; tentatively, D is TRBD1 (5 bases). V was trimmed by 5 bases and J by 0 bases, leaving 8 bases between them. Germline V lookup: CDR1 DFQATT, CDR2 SNEGSKA (reference sequence). The CDR3 sequence is 13 residues long. CDR3 coding DNA: TGCAGTGCTCTGGACACCTCTGGAAACACCATATATTTT. This codes for CSALDTSGNTIYF.

This clonotype was found a few times. This may arise from a read error, as a much more abundant clone is one base away. The chain recombines TRBV29-1 with TRBJ2-7; D may be TRBD1 (7 bases). The CDR3 runs to 14 residues. V was clipped by 5 bases and J by 2 bases, with 16 bases between them. The germline V gene encodes CDR1 SQVTM and CDR2 ANQGSEA. CDR3 amino acids: CSVRGTEPTYEQYF. CDR3 DNA sequence: TGCAGCGTTCGGGGGACAGAACCTACCTACGAGCAGTACTTC.

This clonotype has ten or more counts. The chain joins TRBV6-5 to TRBJ1-2; D ambiguous. Trimming stripped 5 bases from V and 5 bases from J, with 15 bases between. The CDR3 covers 14 residues. Germline V gene lookup returns CDR1 MNHEY and CDR2 SVGAGI. The chain's CDR3 is CASSPGPRLYGYTF. The DNA of the CDR3 is TGTGCCAGCAGTCCCGGTCCCCGTCTATATGGCTACACCTTC.

This clonotype was seen ten or more times. The CDR3 nucleotides are TGTGCCAGCAGTTCACACGACACATACACTGAAGCTTTCTTT. The encoded protein is CASSSHDTYTEAFF. The V gene is TRBV6-5, the J gene TRBJ1-1; no reliable D call. CDR1 is MNHEY, CDR2 SVGAGI, per germline. The CDR3 has 14 residues. Trimming shortened V by 4 bases and J by 3 bases, and 12 bases separated the two germline ends.

This clonotype was counted a few times. The gene calls are TRBV28 and TRBJ2-7; D possibly corresponds to TRBD1 (5 bases). V gave up 7 bases and J gave up 0 bases, with 10 bases separating them. In germline, CDR1 is MDHEN, CDR2 SYDVKM. The CDR3 is made up of 13 amino acids. CDR3 coding DNA: TGTGCCAGCAAGCAGGGTAGCTCCTACGAGCAGTACTTC. The encoded protein is CASKQGSSYEQYF.

This chain's CDR3 is CSVEESGGTEAFF. Written as DNA, the CDR3 is TGCAGCGTTGAAGAGTCGGGGGGCACTGAAGCTTTCTTT. The genes are TRBV29-1 and TRBJ1-1, with D maybe TRBD1 (5 bases). The CDR3 spans 13 residues. Germline V gene sequence: CDR1 SQVTM, CDR2 ANQGSEA. Trimming took off 0 bases at V and 4 bases at J, with 9 bases between the two ends. The full variable domain, in which reference TRBV29-1 and TRBJ1-1 provide the parts outside the CDR3, is SAVISQKPSRDICQRGTSLTIQCQVDSQVTMMFWYRQQPGQSLTLIATANQGSEATYESGFVIDKFPISRPNLTFSTLTVSNMSPEDSSIYLCSVEESGGTEAFFGQGTRLTVV.

This clonotype is deemed medium-sized. The rearrangement links TRBV5-1 to TRBJ2-1; D remains ambiguous. Germline V lookup: CDR1 SGHRS, CDR2 YFSETQ. V dropped 0 bases and J dropped 7 bases, with 8 bases sitting between them. CDR3 length equals 13 residues. As DNA, the CDR3 is TGCGCCAGCAGCTTGGAGACTCTTAATGAGCAGTTCTTC. Translation gives CASSLETLNEQFF. Supplemented by reference TRBV5-1 and TRBJ2-1, the full variable domain reads KAGVTQTPRYLIKTRGQQVTLSCSPISGHRSVSWYQQTPGQGLQFLFEYFSETQRNKGNFPGRFSGRQFSNSRSEMNVSTLELGDSALYLCASSLETLNEQFFGPGTRLTVL.

The rearrangement joins TRBV5-1 to TRBJ1-1; D unclear. The germline CDR1 and CDR2 sequences are SGHRS and YFSETQ. Trimming removed 4 bases from V and 1 base from J, with 8 bases in between. The CDR3 loop spans 13 amino acids. CDR3 coding DNA: TGCGCCAGCAGCATTCAACCGAACACTGAAGCTTTCTTT. Amino acid sequence: CASSIQPNTEAFF.

J is TRBJ1-1 and V is TRBV29-1; D gene unclear. From germline, CDR1 is SQVTM and CDR2 ANQGSEA. Trimming left V 6 bases short and J 4 bases short, with 6 bases between. This CDR3 has 10 amino acids. In DNA, the CDR3 is TGCAGCGTCGTTGGCACTGAAGCTTTCTTT. Translated, it gives CSVVGTEAFF. The full variable domain, its missing parts supplied by reference TRBV29-1 and TRBJ1-1, is SAVISQKPSRDICQRGTSLTIQCQVDSQVTMMFWYRQQPGQSLTLIATANQGSEATYESGFVIDKFPISRPNLTFSTLTVSNMSPEDSSIYLCSVVGTEAFFGQGTRLTVV.